This TCR beta chain was obtained from a study of graft-versus-host responses after intestinal transplantation. Whole-study context: Multivisceral, liver-intestinal, or isolated intestinal grafts went to recipients. The study gave all recipients anti-thymocyte globulin induction, then tacrolimus and steroids for about 3 years. Study-wide results and limits: Investigators detected GvH clones in recipient marrow, with some emerging earlier in ileum or blood. Graft-donor T cell macrochimerism coincided with high graft-versus-host to host-versus-graft clonal ratios in allografts.

Assay used: immunoSEQ multiplex PCR; TCRdb lists only in-frame clones, some missing. The sample lists around 35,000 clones, around 90% occurring once. This CDR3 region has 16 residues. The J segment lost 5 bases and the V segment lost 6 bases, leaving 10 bases of the junction unmatched. Germline CDR1 MGHDK, CDR2 SYGVNS. As regards this clone: As yet, its antigen is unknown.

Intraepithelial and lamina propria lymphocytes were freed from processed graft tissue. Sample: ileum tissue, taken more than 200 days after intestinal transplant. This sequence joins TRBV25-1 and TRBJ2-2; 9 bases map to TRBD2. This sequence originates from a human patient who received an intestinal transplant, so some T cells may come from the graft donor. The chain's CDR3 is CASRRASGTQTGELFF. The CDR3 nucleotides are TGTGCCAGCAGGAGGGCTAGCGGGACGCAGACCGGGGAGCTGTTTTTT.